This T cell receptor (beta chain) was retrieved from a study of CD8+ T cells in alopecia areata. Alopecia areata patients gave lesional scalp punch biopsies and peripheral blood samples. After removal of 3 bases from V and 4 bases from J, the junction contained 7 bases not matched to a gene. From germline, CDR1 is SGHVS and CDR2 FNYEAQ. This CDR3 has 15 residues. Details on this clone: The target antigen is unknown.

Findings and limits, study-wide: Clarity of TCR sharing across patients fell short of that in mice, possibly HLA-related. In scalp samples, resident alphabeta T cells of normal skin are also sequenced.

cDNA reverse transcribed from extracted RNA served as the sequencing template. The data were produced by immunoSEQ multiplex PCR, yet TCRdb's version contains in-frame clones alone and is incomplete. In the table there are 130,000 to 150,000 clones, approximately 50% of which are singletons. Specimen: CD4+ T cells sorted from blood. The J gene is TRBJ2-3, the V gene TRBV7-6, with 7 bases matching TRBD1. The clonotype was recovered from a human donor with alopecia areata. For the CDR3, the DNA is TGTGCCAGCAGCTTGACTCAGCAGGGGGCAGATACGCAGTATTTT. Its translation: CASSLTQQGADTQYF. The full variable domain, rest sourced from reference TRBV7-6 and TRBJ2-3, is GAGVSQSPRYKVTKRGQDVALRCDPISGHVSLYWYRQALGQGPEFLTYFNYEAQQDKSGLPNDRFSAERPEGSISTLTIQRTEQRDSAMYRCASSLTQQGADTQYFGPGTRLTVL.